The present T cell receptor beta chain was sequenced within a study of identical twins. Germline CDR1 SGHAT, CDR2 FQDESV (reference sequence). Trimming at V came to 4 bases and at J to 4 bases, leaving 16 bases not matched to a gene. This CDR3 has 17 residues. General observations from the study: Models underestimated out-of-frame TCR alpha sharing in monozygotic twins. Out-of-frame alpha sequences common to twins were enriched for low generation probability. In drawing conclusions, the study used cross-sectional statistical analysis and did not follow the same donors.

TCRdb re-called the 5' RACE reads with MiXCR, one entry per CDR3 protein. Of approximately 630,000 distinct CDR3 sequences in the sample, 7.1% were seen once. This clonotype was counted many times. What it binds is not known. Each donor was a healthy Caucasian. These data also featured in a second study, about yellow fever vaccine responses in identical twins.

The chain links TRBV11-1 to TRBJ2-7; 7 bases line up with TRBD2. Sequencing was done on a sample of PBMCs. The receptor was isolated from a woman younger than 30 in good health. The CDR3 DNA sequence: TGTGCCAGCAGCTCTTTCTGGGGGAGGGCCGCCTATTACGAGCAGTACTTC. Translated, it gives CASSSFWGRAAYYEQYF.